The T cell receptor beta chain described here comes from a study of beta chain features in type 1 diabetes. Study background: When patients were set against healthy donors, age, gender and cell yields were similar.

The authors reverse transcribed all of the isolated RNA, so sequencing captured expressed TCRB transcripts. The data were produced by immunoSEQ multiplex PCR, yet TCRdb's version contains in-frame clones alone and is incomplete. Of almost 350,000 clones in the sample, approximately 8% were seen once. The germline V gene has CDR1 SGDLS and CDR2 YYNGEE. With 3 bases clipped from V and 5 bases from J, the junction kept 3 bases outside the gene matches. The CDR3 covers 13 residues. Findings and caveats of the study: In every one of the four CD4+ subsets, TCRB CDR3s were moderately but significantly shorter in Type 1 diabetes patients.

This clone came up once. Antigen: not known. This clonotype was obtained from a woman younger than 30 in good health. The chain employs TRBV9 and TRBJ2-5; 8 bases map to TRBD1. Input material: central memory CD4+ T cells from blood. CDR3 bases: TGTGCCAGCAGCGCTACAGGGGGGGAGACCCAGTACTTC. It specifies CASSATGGETQYF.